Reported below is one T cell receptor beta chain. Original data processing: Amplification with reference gene primers provided the estimates of nucleated cell counts. Produced via immunoSEQ multiplex PCR; TCRdb's table is partial and in-frame only. The V and J calls and clone size are taken from that table; D and trimming were inferred from the DNA. Of about 170,000 clones listed, approximately 86% are singletons. This entry belongs to a study of blood T cell repertoires in COVID-19. Study as a whole: Samples representing acute and convalescent COVID-19 were sourced from the United States, Italy and Spain. T cells, B-cell-depleted T cells, or PBMCs provided the cDNA or gDNA that served as material.

The TCR was taken from a woman of 80 years or more in a cohort sampled during active or convalescent COVID-19. Source material: peripheral blood.

CDR3 nucleotides: TGTGCCAGCAGTGAGCTACGGAACTATGGCTACACCTTC. Translated: CASSELRNYGYTF. The V call is TRBV12-3 or TRBV12-4, the J call TRBJ1-2; D is undetermined. The CDR3 runs to 13 residues. Trimming removed 5 bases at V and 2 bases at J, with 9 bases between.